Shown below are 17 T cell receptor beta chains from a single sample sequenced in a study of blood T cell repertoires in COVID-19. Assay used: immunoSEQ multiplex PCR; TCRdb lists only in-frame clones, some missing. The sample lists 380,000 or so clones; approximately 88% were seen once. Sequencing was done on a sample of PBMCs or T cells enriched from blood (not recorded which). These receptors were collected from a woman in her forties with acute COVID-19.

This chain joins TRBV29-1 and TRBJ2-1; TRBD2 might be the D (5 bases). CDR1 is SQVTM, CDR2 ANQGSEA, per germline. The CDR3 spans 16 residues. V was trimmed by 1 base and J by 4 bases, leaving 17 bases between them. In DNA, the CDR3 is TGCAGCGTTGAAGCCCCGGCGATGAGGAGGTACAATGAGCAGTTCTTC. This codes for CSVEAPAMRRYNEQFF.

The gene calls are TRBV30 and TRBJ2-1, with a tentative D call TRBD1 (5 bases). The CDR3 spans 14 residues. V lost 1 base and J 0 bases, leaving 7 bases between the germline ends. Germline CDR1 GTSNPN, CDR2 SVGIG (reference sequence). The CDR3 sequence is CAWSEGASYNEQFF. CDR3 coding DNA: TGTGCCTGGAGTGAAGGGGCCTCCTACAATGAGCAGTTCTTC.

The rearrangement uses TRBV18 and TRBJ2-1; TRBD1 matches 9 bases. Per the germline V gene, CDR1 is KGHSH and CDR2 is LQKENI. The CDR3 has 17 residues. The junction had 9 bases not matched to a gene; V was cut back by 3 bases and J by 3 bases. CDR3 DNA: TGTGCCAGCTCACCGGATGGGGACAGGGCCTACTACAATGAGCAGTTCTTC. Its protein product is CASSPDGDRAYYNEQFF.

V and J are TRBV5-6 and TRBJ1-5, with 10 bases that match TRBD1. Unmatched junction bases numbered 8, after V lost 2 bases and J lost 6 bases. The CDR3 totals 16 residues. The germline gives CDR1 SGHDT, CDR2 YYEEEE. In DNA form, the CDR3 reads TGTGCCAGCAGCTTTGGGACAGGGGAAAAGGGTCAGCCCCAGCATTTT. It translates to CASSFGTGEKGQPQHF.

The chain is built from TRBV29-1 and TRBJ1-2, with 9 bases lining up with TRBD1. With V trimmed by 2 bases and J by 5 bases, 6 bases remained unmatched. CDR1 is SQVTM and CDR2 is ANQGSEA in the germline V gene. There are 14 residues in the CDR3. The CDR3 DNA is TGCAGCGTTGAACGGACAGGGGTTAGTTATGGCTACACCTTC. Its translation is CSVERTGVSYGYTF.

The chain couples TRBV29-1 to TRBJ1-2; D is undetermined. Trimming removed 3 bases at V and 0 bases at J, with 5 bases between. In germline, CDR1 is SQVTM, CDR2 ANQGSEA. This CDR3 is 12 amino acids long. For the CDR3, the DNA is TGCAGCGTTGACGAGACTAACTATGGCTACACCTTC. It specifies CSVDETNYGYTF.

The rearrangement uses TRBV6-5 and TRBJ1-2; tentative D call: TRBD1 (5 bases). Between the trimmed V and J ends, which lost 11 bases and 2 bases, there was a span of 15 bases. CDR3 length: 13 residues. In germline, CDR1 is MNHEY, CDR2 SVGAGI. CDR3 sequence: CAGRPGGNYGYTF. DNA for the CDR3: TGTGCCGGTAGGCCCGGGGGGAACTATGGCTACACCTTC.

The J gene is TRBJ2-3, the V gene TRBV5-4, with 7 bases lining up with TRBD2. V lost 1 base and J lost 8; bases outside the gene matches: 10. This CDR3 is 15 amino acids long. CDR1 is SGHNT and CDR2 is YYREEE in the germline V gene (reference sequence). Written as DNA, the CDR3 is TGTGCCAGCAGCTTGAGGGGTGCGGGGGTTGGTACGCAGTATTTT. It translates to CASSLRGAGVGTQYF.

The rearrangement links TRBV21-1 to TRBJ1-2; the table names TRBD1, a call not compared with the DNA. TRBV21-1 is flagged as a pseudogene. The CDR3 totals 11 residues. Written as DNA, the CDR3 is TGTGCCAGCAGCAAACAGGATGGCTACACCTTC. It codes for CASSKQDGYTF.

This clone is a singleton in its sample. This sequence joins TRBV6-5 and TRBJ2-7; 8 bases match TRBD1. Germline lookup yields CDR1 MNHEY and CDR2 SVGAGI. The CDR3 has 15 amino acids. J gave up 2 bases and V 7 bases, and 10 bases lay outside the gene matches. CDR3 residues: CASTFLDRETYEQYF. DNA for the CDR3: TGTGCCAGCACGTTCCTGGACAGGGAAACCTACGAGCAGTACTTC.

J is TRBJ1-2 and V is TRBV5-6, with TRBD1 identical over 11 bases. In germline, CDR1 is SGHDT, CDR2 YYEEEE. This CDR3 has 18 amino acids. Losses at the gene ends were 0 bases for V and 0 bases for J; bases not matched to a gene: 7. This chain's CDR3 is CASSLVWTGGLPNYGYTF. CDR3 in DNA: TGTGCCAGCAGCTTGGTTTGGACAGGGGGCCTCCCTAACTATGGCTACACCTTC.

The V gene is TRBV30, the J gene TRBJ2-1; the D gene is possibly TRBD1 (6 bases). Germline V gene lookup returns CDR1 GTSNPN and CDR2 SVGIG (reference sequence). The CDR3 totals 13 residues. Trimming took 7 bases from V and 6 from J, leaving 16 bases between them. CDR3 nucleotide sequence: TGTGCCTTCGGACAGACCTTGGGCAATGAGCAGTTCTTC. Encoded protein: CAFGQTLGNEQFF.

CDR3 in amino acids: CASSLVPAGAANTGELFF. The CDR3 DNA reads as TGCGCCAGCAGCTTGGTTCCAGCGGGGGCCGCGAACACCGGGGAGCTGTTTTTT. J is TRBJ2-2 and V is TRBV5-1; 8 bases line up with TRBD2. Germline CDR1 SGHRS, CDR2 YFSETQ. The CDR3 spans 18 residues. V was pared by 0 bases and J by 0 bases, with 7 bases of the junction left unmatched.

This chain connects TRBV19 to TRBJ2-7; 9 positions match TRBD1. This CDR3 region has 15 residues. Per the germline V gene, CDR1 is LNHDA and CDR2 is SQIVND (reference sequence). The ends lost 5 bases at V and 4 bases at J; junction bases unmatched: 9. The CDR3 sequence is CASSRDRELPYEQYF. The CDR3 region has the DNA TGTGCCAGTAGTCGGGACAGGGAATTACCTTACGAGCAGTACTTC.

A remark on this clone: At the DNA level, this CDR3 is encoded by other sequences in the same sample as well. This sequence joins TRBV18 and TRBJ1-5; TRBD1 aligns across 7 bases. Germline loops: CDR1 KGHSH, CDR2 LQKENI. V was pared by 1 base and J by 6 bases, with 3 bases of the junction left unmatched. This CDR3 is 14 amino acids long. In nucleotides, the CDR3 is TGTGCCAGCTCACCACAGGGGGCAGGTCAGCCCCAGCATTTT. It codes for CASSPQGAGQPQHF.

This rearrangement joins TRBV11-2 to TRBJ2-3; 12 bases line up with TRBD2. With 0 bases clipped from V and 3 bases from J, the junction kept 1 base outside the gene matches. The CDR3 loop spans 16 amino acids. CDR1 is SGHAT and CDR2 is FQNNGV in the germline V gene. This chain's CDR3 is CASSLELAGGTDTQYF. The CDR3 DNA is TGTGCCAGCAGCTTAGAACTAGCGGGGGGTACAGATACGCAGTATTTT.

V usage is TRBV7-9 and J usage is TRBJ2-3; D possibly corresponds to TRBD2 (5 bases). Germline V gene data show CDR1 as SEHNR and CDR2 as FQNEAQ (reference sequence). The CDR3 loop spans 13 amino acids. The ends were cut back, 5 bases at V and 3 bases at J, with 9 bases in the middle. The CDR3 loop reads CASSPEGTDTQYF. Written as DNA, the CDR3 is TGTGCCAGCAGCCCCGAGGGTACAGATACGCAGTATTTT. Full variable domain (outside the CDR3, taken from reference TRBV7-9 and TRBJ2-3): DTGVSQNPRHKITKRGQNVTFRCDPISEHNRLYWYRQTLGQGPEFLTYFQNEAQLEKSRLLSDRFSAERPKGSFSTLEIQRTEQGDSAMYLCASSPEGTDTQYFGPGTRLTVL.